This TCR beta chain was obtained from a study of early T cells in non-severe SARS-CoV-2 infection. As part of library construction, unique molecular identifiers were attached to individual cDNA molecules. In TCRdb, the 5' RACE reads were re-called with MiXCR into one record per CDR3 protein. The top ten clones hold 3% to 5% of a sample with about 27,000 distinct CDR3 sequences, 4% to 6% of them seen once. J gave up 0 bases and V 4 bases, and 6 bases lay outside the gene matches. The germline V gene encodes CDR1 LNHDA and CDR2 SQIVND (reference sequence). The CDR3 has 15 residues. There are a few counts of this clonotype. What it recognizes is unknown. Study-wide results and limits: Matching with VDJdb favored anti-spike CD8 responses (missing private and CD4 specificities).

Sequenced input: whole blood. The chain joins TRBV19 to TRBJ2-7, with 7 positions matching TRBD1. This sequence was found in an adult who was a healthcare worker with PCR-confirmed SARS-CoV-2 infection or an uninfected control (not recorded which). The CDR3 reads CASSTSTGSSYEQYF. As DNA, the CDR3 is TGTGCCAGTAGTACTTCGACAGGGAGCTCCTACGAGCAGTACTTC.